This T cell receptor (beta chain) was recovered during a study of cytomegalovirus exposure and HLA in healthy donors. The sample holds a few counts of this clone. Its target is unknown. Broader study findings: Cytomegalovirus-associated TCR beta chains were listed, numbering roughly 150.

CDR1 and CDR2 (germline): MGHRA, YSYEKL. Trimming removed 1 base at V and 4 bases at J, with 7 bases between. This CDR3 has 13 residues. The study ran its PCR with 60 Vbeta and 13 Jbeta primers. Measured with immunoSEQ multiplex PCR; TCRdb has only the in-frame clones, and not every one. The sample lists around 110,000 clones, 70% to 80% occurring once. The TCR comes from a young woman in good health and CMV-seronegative. Sequenced sample: PBMCs. The chain combines TRBV4-1 with TRBJ1-1; D is ambiguous. Here the CDR3 DNA reads TGCGCCAGCAGCCAAGGTACTCCCACTGAAGCTTTCTTT. Its translation is CASSQGTPTEAFF.